This T cell receptor (beta chain) was sequenced during a study of response to subunit inactivated influenza vaccine. Study outcomes and limitations: That few new T cells are recruited by each seasonal influenza vaccination was the authors' suggestion.

This clonotype has just a few counts. The target antigen is unknown. Germline-derived CDR1 and CDR2 are SGHAT and FQDESV (reference sequence). CDR3 length: 15 residues. The germline V and J ends were trimmed by 5 bases and 1 base, with 13 bases remaining between them. TCRdb passed the RT-PCR reads through MiXCR, listing each CDR3 protein once. Of 290,000 or so distinct CDR3 sequences in the sample, 20% to 25% were seen once. The sequencing used PBMCs from blood, collected approximately 22 months after vaccination. The TCR originated in a man in his fifties or sixties who received an inactivated influenza vaccine. The rearrangement joins TRBV11-1 to TRBJ2-3, with a possible D match to TRBD1 (5 bases). CDR3 nucleotide sequence: TGTGCCAGCAGCCCGGGTGCAGGGCGCACAGATACGCAGTATTTT. Translation gives CASSPGAGRTDTQYF.